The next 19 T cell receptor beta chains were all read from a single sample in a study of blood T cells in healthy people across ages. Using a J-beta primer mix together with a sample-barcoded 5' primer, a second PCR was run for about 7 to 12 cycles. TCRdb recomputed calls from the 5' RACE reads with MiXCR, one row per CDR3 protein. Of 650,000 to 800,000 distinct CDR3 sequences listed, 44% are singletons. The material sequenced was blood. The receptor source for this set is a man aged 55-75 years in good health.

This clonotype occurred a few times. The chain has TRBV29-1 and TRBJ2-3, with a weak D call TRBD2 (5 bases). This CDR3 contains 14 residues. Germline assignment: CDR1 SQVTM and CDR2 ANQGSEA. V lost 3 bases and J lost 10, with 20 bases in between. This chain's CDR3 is CSVEPRLGIGAQYF. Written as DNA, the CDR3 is TGCAGCGTTGAGCCCCGACTCGGGATAGGAGCGCAGTATTTT.

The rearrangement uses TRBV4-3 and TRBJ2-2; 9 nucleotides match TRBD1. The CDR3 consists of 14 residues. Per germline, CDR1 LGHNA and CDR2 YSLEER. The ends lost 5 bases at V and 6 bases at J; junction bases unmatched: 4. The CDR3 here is CASSARTGAGELFF. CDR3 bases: TGCGCCAGCAGCGCCCGGACAGGGGCCGGGGAGCTGTTTTTT.

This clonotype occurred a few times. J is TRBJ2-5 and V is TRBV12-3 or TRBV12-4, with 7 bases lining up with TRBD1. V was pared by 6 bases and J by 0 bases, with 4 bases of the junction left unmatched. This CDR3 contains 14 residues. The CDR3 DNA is TGTGCCAGCAGACCCGACAGGGACCAAGAGACCCAGTACTTC. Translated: CASRPDRDQETQYF.

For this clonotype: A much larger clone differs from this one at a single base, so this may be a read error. For the CDR3, the DNA is TGTGCCAGCAGCTTGTCGGGACAGGGTTTCGGGAATGAGCAGTACTTC. It yields the protein CASSLSGQGFGNEQYF. V usage is TRBV7-2 and J usage is TRBJ2-7; 9 bases are shared with TRBD1. The length of the CDR3 is 16 residues. The trim removed 3 bases at V and 7 bases at J, leaving 13 bases unmatched. Germline V gene data show CDR1 as SGHTA and CDR2 as FQGNSA.

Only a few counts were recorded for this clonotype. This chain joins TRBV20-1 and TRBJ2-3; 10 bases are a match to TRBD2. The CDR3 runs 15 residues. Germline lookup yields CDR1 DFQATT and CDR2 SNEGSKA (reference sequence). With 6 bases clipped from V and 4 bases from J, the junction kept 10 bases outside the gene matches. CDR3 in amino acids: CSANKPSGGPDTQYF. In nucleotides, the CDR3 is TGCAGTGCAAATAAGCCTAGCGGGGGCCCAGATACGCAGTATTTT.

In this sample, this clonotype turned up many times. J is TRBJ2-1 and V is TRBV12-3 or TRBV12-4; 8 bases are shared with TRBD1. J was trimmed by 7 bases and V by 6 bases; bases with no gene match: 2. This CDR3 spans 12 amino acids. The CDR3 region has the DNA TGTGCCAGCAGGACAGGGGTAAATGAGCAGTTCTTC. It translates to CASRTGVNEQFF.

DNA of the CDR3: TGCAGTGCTTTGAAACACAATGAGCAGTTCTTC. It yields the protein CSALKHNEQFF. The gene calls are TRBV20-1 and TRBJ2-1; no clear D gene. The CDR3 contains 11 residues. Germline-derived CDR1 and CDR2 are DFQATT and SNEGSKA (reference sequence). V was trimmed by 5 bases and J by 5 bases, leaving 7 bases between them.

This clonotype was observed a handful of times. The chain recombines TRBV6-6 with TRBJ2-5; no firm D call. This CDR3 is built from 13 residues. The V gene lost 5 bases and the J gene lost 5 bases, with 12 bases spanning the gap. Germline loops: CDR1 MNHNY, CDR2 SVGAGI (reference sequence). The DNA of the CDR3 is TGTGCCAGCAGTCCGTCAAAGGCGGAGACCCAGTACTTC. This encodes CASSPSKAETQYF.

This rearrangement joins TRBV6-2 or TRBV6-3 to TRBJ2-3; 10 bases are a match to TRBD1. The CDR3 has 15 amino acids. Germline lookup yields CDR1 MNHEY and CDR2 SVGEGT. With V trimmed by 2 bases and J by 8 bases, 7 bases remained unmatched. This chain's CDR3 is CASSYGQGVVVTQYF. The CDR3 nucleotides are TGTGCCAGCAGTTACGGACAGGGGGTGGTAGTTACGCAGTATTTT.

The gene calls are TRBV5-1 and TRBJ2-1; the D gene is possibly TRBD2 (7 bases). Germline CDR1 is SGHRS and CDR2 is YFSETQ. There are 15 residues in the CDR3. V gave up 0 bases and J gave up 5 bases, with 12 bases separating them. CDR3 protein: CASSLGAGAHNEQFF. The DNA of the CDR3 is TGCGCCAGCAGCTTGGGTGCGGGGGCTCACAATGAGCAGTTCTTC.

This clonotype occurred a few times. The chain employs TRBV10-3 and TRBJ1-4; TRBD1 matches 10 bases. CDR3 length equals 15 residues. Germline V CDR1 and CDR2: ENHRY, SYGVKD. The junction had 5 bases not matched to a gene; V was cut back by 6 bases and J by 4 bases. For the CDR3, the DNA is TGTGCCATCAGCTACGGGACAGGGGTTAATGAAAAACTGTTTTTT. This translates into CAISYGTGVNEKLFF.

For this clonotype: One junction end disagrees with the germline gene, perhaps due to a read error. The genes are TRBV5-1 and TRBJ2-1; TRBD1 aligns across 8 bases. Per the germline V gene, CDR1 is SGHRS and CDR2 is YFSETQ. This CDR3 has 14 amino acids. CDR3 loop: CAGSRTGPYNEQFF. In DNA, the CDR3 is TGCGCCGGCAGCCGGACAGGGCCGTACAATGAGCAGTTCTTC.

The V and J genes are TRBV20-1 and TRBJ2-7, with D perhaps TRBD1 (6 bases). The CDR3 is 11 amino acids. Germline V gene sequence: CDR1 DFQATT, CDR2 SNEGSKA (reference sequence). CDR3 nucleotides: TGCTTGACCCGGACAGCCTACGAGCAGTACTTC. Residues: CLTRTAYEQYF.

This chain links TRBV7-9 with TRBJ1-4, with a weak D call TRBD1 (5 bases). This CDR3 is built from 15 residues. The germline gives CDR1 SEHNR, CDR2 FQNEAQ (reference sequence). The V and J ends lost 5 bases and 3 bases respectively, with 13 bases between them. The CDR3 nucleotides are TGTGCCAGCAGCGGAGGGGAGGCGGCTAATGAAAAACTGTTTTTT. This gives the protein CASSGGEAANEKLFF.

Here the CDR3 reads CASSPSSANVLTF. The DNA for the CDR3 is TGTGCCAGCAGCCCTAGCAGTGCCAACGTCCTGACTTTC. The chain carries TRBV9 and TRBJ2-6; TRBD2 is a possible D gene (5 bases). Germline V gives CDR1 SGDLS, CDR2 YYNGEE. Trimming took 4 bases from V and 7 from J, leaving 9 bases between them. The CDR3 has 13 residues.

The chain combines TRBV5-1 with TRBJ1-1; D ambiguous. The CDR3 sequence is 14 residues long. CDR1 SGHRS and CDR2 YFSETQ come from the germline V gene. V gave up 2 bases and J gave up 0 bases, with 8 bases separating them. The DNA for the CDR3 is TGCGCCAGCAGCTTAATGTCCATGAACACTGAAGCTTTCTTT. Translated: CASSLMSMNTEAFF.

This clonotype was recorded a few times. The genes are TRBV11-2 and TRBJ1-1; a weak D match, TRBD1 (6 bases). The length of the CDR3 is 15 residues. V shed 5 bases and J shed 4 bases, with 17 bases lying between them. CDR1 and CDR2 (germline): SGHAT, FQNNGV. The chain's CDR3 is CASSPMTGTVTEAFF. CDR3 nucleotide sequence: TGTGCCAGCAGCCCTATGACAGGTACGGTCACTGAAGCTTTCTTT.

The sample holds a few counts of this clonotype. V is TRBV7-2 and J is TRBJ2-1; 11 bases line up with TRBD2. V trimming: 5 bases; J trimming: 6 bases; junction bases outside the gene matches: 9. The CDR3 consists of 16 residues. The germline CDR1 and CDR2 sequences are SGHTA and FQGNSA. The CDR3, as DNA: TGTGCCAGCAGCGCCTCGCCTAGCGGGGGGCCCAATGAGCAGTTCTTC. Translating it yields CASSASPSGGPNEQFF.

CDR3 DNA: TGTGCCAGCAGCTCTGCCACGACAGGGCTGGCGACTGAAGCTTTCTTT. Its protein is CASSSATTGLATEAFF. The V gene is TRBV5-6, the J gene TRBJ1-1; 7 bases agree with TRBD1. The germline CDR1 and CDR2 sequences are SGHDT and YYEEEE. The CDR3 spans 16 residues. The junction had 13 bases not matched to a gene; V was cut back by 3 bases and J by 5 bases.